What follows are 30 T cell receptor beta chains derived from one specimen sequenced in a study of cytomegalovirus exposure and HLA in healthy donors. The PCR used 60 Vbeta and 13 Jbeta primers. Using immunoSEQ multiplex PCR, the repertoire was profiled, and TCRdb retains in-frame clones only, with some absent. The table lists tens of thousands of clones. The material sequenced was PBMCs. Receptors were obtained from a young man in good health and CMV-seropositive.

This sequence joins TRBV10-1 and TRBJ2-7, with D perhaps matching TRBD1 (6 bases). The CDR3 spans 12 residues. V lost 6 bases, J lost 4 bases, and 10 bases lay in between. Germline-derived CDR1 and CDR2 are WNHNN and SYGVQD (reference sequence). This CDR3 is CASSITGYEQYF. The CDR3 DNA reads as TGCGCCAGCAGCATAACAGGGTACGAGCAGTACTTC.

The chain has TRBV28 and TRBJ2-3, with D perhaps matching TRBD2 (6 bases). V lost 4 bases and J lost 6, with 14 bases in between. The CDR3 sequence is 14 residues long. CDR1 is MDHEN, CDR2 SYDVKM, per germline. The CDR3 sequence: CASSSRLVRDTQYF. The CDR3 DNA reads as TGTGCCAGCAGTTCCCGACTAGTACGGGATACGCAGTATTTT.

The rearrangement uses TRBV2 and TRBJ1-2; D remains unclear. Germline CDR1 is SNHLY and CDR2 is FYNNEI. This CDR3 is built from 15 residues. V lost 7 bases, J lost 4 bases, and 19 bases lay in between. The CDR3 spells CASTPRPHAGYGYTF. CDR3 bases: TGTGCCAGCACCCCAAGGCCCCACGCGGGCTATGGCTACACCTTC.

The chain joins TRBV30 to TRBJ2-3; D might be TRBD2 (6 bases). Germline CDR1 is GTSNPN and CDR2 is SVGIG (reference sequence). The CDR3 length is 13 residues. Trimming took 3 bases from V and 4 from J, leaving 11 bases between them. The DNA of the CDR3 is TGTGCCTGGAGGCGGGGCCTCGCAGATACGCAGTATTTT. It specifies CAWRRGLADTQYF.

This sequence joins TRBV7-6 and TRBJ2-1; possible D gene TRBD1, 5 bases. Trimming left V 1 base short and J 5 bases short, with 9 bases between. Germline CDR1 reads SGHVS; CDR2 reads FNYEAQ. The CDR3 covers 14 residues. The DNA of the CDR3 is TGTGCCAGCAGCTTAGAGACGACAGACAATGAGCAGTTCTTC. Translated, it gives CASSLETTDNEQFF.

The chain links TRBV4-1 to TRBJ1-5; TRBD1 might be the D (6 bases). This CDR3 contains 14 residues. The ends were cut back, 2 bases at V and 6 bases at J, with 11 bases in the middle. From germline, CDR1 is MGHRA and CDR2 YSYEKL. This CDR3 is CASSQNRETQPQHF. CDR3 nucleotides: TGCGCCAGCAGCCAAAACAGGGAGACTCAGCCCCAGCATTTT.

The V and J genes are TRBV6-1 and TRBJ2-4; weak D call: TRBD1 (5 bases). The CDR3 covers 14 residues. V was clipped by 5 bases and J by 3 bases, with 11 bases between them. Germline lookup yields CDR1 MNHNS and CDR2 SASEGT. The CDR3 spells CASSSDIFKNIQYF. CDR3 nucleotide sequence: TGTGCCAGCAGTTCGGACATTTTCAAAAACATTCAGTACTTC.

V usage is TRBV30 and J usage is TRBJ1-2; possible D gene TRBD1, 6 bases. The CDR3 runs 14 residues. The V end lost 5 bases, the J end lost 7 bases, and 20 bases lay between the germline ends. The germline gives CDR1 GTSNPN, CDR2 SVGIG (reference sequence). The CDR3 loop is CAWFPRQVRAGYTF. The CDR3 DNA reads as TGTGCCTGGTTCCCCCGACAGGTCCGCGCTGGCTACACCTTC.

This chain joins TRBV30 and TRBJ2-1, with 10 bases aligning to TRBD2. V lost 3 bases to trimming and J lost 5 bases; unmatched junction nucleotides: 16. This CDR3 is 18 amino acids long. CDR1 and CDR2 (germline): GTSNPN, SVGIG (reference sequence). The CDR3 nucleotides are TGTGCCTGGAGGCGTTCGTGGCTAGCGGGAGAAATTGACAATGAGCAGTTCTTC. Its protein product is CAWRRSWLAGEIDNEQFF. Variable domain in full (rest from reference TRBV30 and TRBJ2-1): SQTIHQWPATLVQPVGSPLSLECTVEGTSNPNLYWYRQAAGRGLQLLFYSVGIGQISSEVPQNLSASRPQDRQFILSSKKLLLSDSGFYLCAWRRSWLAGEIDNEQFFGPGTRLTVL.

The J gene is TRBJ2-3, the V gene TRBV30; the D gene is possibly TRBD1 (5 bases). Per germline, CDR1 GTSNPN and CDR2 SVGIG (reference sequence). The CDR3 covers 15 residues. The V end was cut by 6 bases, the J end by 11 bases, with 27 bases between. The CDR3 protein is CACLRRDWGRAKQYF. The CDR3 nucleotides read TGTGCCTGCCTCCGCCGAGACTGGGGCAGGGCTAAGCAGTATTTT.

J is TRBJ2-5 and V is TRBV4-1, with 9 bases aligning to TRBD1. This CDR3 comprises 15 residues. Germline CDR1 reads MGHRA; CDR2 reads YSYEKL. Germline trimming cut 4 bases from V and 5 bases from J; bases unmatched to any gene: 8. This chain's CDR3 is CASSPSGQGLETQYF. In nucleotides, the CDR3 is TGCGCCAGCAGCCCTTCTGGACAGGGGCTGGAGACCCAGTACTTC.

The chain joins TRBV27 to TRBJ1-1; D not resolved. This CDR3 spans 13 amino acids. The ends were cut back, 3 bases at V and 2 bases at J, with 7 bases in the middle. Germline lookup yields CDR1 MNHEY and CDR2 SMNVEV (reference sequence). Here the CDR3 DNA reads TGTGCCAGCAGTTTCAACACCAACACTGAAGCTTTCTTT. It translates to CASSFNTNTEAFF.

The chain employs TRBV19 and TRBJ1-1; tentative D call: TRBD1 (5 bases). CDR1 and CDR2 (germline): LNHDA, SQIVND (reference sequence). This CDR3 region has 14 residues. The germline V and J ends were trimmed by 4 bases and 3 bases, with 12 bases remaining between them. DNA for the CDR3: TGTGCCAGTAGTAGGTGGGCGGGGGACACTGAAGCTTTCTTT. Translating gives CASSRWAGDTEAFF.

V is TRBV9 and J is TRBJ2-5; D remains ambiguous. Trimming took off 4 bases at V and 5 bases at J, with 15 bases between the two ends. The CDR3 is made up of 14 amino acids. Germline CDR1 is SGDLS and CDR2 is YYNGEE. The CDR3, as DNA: TGTGCCAGCAGCACCCGACTCTCCGGGGAGACCCAGTACTTC. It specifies CASSTRLSGETQYF.

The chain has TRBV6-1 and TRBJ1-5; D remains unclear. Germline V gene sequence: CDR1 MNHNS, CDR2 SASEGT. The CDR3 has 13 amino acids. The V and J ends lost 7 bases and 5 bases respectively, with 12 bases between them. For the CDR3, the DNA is TGTGCCAGCATCGGAGGAACTTATCAGCCCCAGCATTTT. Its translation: CASIGGTYQPQHF.

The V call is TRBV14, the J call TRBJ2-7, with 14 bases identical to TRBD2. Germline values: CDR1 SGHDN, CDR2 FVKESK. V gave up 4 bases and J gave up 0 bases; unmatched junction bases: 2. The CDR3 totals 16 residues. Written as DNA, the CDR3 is TGTGCCAGCAGCCCCGGGACTAGCGGGAGCTCCTACGAGCAGTACTTC. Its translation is CASSPGTSGSSYEQYF.

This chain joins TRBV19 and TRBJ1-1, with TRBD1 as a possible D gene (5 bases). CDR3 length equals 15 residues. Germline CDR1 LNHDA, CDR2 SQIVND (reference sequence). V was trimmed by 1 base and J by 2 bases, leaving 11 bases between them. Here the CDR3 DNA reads TGTGCCAGTAGTATAGTGGGGCGGGGTAACACTGAAGCTTTCTTT. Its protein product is CASSIVGRGNTEAFF.

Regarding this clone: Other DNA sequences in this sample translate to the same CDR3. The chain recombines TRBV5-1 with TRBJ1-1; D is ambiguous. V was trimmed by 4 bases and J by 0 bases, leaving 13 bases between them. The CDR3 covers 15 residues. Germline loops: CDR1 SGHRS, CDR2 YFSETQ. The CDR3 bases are TGCGCCAGCAGCCCTCGGGTCGAAATGAACACTGAAGCTTTCTTT. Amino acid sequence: CASSPRVEMNTEAFF.

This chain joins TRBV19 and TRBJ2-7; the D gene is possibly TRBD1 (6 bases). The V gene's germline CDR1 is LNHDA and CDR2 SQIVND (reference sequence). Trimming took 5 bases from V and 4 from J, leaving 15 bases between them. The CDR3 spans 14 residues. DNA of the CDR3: TGTGCCAGTAGTTTTATCGACAGGACGTACGAGCAGTACTTC. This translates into CASSFIDRTYEQYF. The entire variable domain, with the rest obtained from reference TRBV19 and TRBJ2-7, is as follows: DGGITQSPKYLFRKEGQNVTLSCEQNLNHDAMYWYRQDPGQGLRLIYYSQIVNDFQKGDIAEGYSVSREKKESFPLTVTSAQKNPTAFYLCASSFIDRTYEQYFGPGTRLTVT.

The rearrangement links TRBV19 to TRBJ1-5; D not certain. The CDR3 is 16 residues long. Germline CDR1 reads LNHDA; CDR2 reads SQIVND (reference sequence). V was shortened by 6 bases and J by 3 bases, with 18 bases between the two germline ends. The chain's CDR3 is CASRRRGQDNNQPQHF. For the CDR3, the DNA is TGTGCCAGTAGACGCCGAGGGCAGGATAACAATCAGCCCCAGCATTTT.

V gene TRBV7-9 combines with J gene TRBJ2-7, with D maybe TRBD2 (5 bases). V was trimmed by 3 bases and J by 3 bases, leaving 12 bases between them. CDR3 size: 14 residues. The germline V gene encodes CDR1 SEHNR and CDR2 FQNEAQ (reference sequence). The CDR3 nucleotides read TGTGCCAGCAGCTTCTTTGCGGGCCTCTACGAGCAGTACTTC. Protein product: CASSFFAGLYEQYF.

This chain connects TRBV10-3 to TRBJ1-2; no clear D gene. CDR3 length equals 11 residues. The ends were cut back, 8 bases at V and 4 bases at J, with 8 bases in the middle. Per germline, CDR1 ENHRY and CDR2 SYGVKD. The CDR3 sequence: CAILAGYGYTF. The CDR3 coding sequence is TGTGCCATCCTGGCTGGCTATGGCTACACCTTC.

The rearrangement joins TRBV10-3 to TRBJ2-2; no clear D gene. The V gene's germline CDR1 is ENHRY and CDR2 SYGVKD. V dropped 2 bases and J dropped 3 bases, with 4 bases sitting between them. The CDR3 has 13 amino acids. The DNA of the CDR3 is TGTGCCATCAGTGAGACAGACACCGGGGAGCTGTTTTTT. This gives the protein CAISETDTGELFF.

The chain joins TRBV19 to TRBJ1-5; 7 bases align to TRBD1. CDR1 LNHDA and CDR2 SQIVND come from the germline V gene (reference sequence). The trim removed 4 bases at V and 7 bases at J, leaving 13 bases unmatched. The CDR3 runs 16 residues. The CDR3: CASSRGQNIVGQPQHF. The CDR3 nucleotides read TGTGCCAGTAGTAGGGGACAGAACATAGTGGGGCAGCCCCAGCATTTT.

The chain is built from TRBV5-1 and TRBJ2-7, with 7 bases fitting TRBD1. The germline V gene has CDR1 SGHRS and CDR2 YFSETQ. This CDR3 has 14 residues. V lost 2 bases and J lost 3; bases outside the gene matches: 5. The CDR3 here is CASSLGTVNYEQYF. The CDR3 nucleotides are TGCGCCAGCAGCTTAGGGACAGTAAACTACGAGCAGTACTTC.

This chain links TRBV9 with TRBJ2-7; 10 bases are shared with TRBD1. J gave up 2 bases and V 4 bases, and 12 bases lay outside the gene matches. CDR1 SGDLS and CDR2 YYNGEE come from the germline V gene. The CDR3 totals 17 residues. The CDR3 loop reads CASSPGGRTGGTYEQYF. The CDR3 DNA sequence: TGTGCCAGCAGCCCCGGGGGGAGGACAGGGGGTACCTACGAGCAGTACTTC.

The CDR3 nucleotides read TGCGCCAGCAGCCAAGGGACTAGCGCCCACAATGAGCAGTTCTTC. As protein: CASSQGTSAHNEQFF. The rearrangement joins TRBV5-1 to TRBJ2-1, with 10 bases fitting TRBD2. CDR1 SGHRS and CDR2 YFSETQ come from the germline V gene. The CDR3 covers 15 residues. V gave up 4 bases and J gave up 5 bases; unmatched junction bases: 6.

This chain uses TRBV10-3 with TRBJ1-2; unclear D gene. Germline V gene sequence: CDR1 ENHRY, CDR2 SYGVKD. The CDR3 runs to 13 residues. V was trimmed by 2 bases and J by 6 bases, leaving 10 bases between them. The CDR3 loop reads CAISEGGEDGYTF. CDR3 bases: TGTGCCATCAGTGAGGGCGGTGAAGATGGCTACACCTTC.

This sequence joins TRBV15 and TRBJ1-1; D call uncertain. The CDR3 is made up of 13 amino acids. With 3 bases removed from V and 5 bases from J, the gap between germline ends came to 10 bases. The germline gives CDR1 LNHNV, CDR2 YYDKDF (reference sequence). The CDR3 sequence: CATSSYRSTEAFF. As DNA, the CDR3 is TGTGCCACCAGCAGTTACAGAAGTACTGAAGCTTTCTTT.

CDR3 nucleotides: TGTGCCAGCAGCGCAGGGACAGGGGGCTGGTACGAGCAGTACTTC. Encoded protein: CASSAGTGGWYEQYF. The rearrangement joins TRBV9 to TRBJ2-7; TRBD1 matches at 12 bases. The CDR3 contains 15 residues. Germline CDR1 SGDLS, CDR2 YYNGEE. With 3 bases clipped from V and 4 bases from J, the junction kept 5 bases outside the gene matches.